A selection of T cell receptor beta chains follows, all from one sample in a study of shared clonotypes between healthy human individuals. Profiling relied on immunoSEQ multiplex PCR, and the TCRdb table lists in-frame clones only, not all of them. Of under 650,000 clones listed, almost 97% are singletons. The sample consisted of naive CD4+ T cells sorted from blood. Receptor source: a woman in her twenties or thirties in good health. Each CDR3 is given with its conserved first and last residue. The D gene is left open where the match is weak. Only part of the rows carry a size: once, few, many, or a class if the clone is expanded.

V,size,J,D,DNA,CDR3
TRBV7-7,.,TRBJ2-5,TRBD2,TGTGCCAGCAGCCAAGCGGGAGTCGGTGAGACCCAGTACTTC,CASSQAGVGETQYF
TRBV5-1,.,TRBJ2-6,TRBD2,TGCGCCAGCAGCAGGGGACTAGCGGGTAGCTCTGGGGCCAACGTCCTGACTTTC,CASSRGLAGSSGANVLTF
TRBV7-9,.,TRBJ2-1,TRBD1,TGTGCCAGCAGCTTAGCGGGGACAGTATACAATGAGCAGTTCTTC,CASSLAGTVYNEQFF
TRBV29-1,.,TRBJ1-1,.,TGCAGCGTCCGGGGGCAGGGGAACACTGAAGCTTTCTTT,CSVRGQGNTEAFF
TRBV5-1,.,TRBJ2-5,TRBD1,TGCGCCAGCAGGTCAGGACAGGGAGGCGAGACCCAGTACTTC,CASRSGQGGETQYF
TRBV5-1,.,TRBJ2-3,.,TGCGCCAGCAGCTCGACAGGGGAGGGGCCAGATACGCAGTATTTT,CASSSTGEGPDTQYF
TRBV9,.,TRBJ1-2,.,TGTGCCAGCAGCCCTGGACGGGGGGGCTATGGCTACACCTTC,CASSPGRGGYGYTF
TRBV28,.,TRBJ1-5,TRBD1,TGTGCCAGCAGTCTACAGGGGATCAATCAGCCCCAGCATTTT,CASSLQGINQPQHF
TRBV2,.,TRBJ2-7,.,TGTGCCAGCAGTGAAACCGTAACAGGGAAACTTGGCGAGCAGTACTTC,CASSETVTGKLGEQYF
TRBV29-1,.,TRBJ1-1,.,TGCAGCGTTGATCATCTTTTGGGGGGGAACACTGAAGCTTTCTTT,CSVDHLLGGNTEAFF
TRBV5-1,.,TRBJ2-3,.,TGCGCCAGCAGCAGGTTACAAACGATGGGCACAGATACGCAGTATTTT,CASSRLQTMGTDTQYF
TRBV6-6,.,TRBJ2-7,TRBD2,TGTGCCAGCAGTAGGGGACTAGCGGGAGCTCCCGAGCAGTACTTC,CASSRGLAGAPEQYF
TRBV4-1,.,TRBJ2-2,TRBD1,TGCGCCAGCAGCCAACTACTAGGGCAGACAGGGATTGGCACCGGGGAGCTGTTTTTT,CASSQLLGQTGIGTGELFF
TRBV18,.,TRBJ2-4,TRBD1,TGTGCCAGCTCACCTACAGGGGCCGAAAACATTCAGTACTTC,CASSPTGAENIQYF
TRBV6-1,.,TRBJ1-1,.,TGTGCCAGCAGTTCGGTAGGGAACACTGAAGCTTTCTTT,CASSSVGNTEAFF
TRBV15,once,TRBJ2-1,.,TGTGCCACCAGCAGAGGTGCCTTGGTACAGTTCTTC,CATSRGALVQFF
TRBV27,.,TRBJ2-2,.,TGTGCCAGCAGTTTAGGGGCAGGGGCCGGGGAGCTGTTTTTT,CASSLGAGAGELFF
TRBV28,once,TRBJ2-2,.,TGTGCCAGCAGTTTATGGGGGCAGACCGGGGAGCTGTTTTTT,CASSLWGQTGELFF
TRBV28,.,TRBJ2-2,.,TGTGCCAGCAGTTTCCCAGGGACGAACACCGGGGAGCTGTTTTTT,CASSFPGTNTGELFF
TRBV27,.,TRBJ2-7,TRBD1,TGTGCCAGCAGTTCCTATACAGGGGGCTCTTACGAGCAGTACTTC,CASSSYTGGSYEQYF
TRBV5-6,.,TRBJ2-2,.,TGTGCCAGCAGCTTGAGGGGCGCGGGCACCGGGGAGCTGTTTTTT,CASSLRGAGTGELFF
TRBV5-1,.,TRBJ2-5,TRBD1,TGCGCCAGCAGCCAGGACAGGGGCCAAGAGACCCAGTACTTC,CASSQDRGQETQYF
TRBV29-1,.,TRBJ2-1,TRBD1,TGCAGCGTTGAAGGGGACAGCTCCTACAATGAGCAGTTCTTC,CSVEGDSSYNEQFF
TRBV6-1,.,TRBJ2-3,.,TGTGCCAGCAGTGAAGGTCAGGGGTGGGCAGATACGCAGTATTTT,CASSEGQGWADTQYF
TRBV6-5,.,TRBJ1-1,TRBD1,TGTGCCAGCGCGGGCCAGGGGGACACTGAAGCTTTCTTT,CASAGQGDTEAFF
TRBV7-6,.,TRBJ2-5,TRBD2,TGTGCCAGCAGCCTCGGATTGAAGGGGAGGGAAGAGACCCAGTACTTC,CASSLGLKGREETQYF
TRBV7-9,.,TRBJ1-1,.,TGTGCCAGCAGCGGGCAGGGAACCGCTTTCTTT,CASSGQGTAFF
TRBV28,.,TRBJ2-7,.,TGTGCCAGCAGTAGTTCTAACCGACCCTACGAGCAGTACTTC,CASSSSNRPYEQYF